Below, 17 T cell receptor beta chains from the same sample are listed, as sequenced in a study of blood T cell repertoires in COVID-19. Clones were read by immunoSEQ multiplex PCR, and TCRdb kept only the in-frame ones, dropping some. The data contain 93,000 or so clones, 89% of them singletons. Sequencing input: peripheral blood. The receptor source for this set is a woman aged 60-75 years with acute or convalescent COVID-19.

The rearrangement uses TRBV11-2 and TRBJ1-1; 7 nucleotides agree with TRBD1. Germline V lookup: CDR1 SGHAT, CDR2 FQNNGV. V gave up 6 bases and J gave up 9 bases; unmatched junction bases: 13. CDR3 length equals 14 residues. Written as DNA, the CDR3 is TGTGCCAGCAGGCCCCCTGAGGGGGCAAACCAAGCTTTCTTT. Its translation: CASRPPEGANQAFF.

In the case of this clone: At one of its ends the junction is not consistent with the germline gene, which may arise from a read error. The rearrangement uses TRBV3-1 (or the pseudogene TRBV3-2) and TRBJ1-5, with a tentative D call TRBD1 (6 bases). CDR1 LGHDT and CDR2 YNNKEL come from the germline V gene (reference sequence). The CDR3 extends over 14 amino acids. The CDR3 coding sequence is TGTGCCAGCAGTCAGACAGGTAGCAGTCAGCCCCAGCATTTT. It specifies CASSQTGSSQPQHF.

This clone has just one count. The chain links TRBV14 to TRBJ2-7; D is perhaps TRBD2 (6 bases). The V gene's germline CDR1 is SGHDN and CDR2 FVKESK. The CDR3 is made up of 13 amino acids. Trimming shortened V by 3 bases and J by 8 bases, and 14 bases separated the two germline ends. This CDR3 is CASSQEGWRKQYV. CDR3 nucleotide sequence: TGTGCCAGCAGCCAGGAGGGGTGGAGGAAGCAGTACGTC.

Here the CDR3 DNA reads TGCAGCGTTGAGGGGGGACAGGGTCGGAAACTGTTTTTT. Its translation is CSVEGGQGRKLFF. The rearrangement joins TRBV29-1 to TRBJ1-4; 9 positions match TRBD1. This CDR3 comprises 13 residues. V shed 3 bases and J 11 bases; nucleotides not matched to a gene: 7. The germline gives CDR1 SQVTM, CDR2 ANQGSEA.

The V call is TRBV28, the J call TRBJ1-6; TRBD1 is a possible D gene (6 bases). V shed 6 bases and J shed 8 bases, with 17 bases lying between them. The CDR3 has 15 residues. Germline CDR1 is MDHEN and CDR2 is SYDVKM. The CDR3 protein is CASSPGGAGDSPLHF. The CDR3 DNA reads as TGTGCCAGCAGCCCCGGGGGGGCGGGTGATTCACCCCTCCACTTT.

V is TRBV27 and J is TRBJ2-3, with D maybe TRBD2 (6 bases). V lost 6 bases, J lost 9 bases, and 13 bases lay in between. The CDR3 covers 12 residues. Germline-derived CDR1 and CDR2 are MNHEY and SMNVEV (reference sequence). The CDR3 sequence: CASSKTSQTQYF. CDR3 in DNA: TGTGCCAGCAGCAAGACTAGTCAGACGCAGTATTTT.

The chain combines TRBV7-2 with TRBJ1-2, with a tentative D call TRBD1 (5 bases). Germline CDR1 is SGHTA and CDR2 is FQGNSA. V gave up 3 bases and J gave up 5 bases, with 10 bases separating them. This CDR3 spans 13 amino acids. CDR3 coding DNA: TGTGCCAGCAGCTTTGGAGGGGAATATGGCTACACCTTC. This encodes CASSFGGEYGYTF.

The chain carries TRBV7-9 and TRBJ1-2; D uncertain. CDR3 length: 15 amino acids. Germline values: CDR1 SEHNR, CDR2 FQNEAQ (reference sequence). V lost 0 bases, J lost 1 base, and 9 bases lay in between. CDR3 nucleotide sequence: TGTGCCAGCAGCTTAGCGAGCACGATTAACTATGGCTACACCTTC. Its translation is CASSLASTINYGYTF.

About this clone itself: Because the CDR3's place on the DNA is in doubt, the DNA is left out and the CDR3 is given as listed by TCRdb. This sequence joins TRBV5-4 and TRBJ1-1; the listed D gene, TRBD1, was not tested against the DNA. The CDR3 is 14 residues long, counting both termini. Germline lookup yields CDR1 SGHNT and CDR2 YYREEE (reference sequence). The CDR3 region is CASSYDRVGMGTFF.

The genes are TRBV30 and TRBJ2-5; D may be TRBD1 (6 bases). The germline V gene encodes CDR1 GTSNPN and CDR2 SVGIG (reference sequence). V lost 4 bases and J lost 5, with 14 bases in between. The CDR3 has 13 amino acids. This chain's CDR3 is CAWNSQGSETQYF. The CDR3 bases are TGTGCCTGGAACAGCCAGGGGTCTGAGACCCAGTACTTC.

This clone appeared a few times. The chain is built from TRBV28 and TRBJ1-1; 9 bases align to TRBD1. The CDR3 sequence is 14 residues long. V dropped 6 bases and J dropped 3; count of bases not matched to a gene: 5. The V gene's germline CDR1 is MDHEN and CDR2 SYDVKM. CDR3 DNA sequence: TGTGCCAGCAGGAAGGGGGACAGGGACACTGAAGCTTTCTTT. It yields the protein CASRKGDRDTEAFF.

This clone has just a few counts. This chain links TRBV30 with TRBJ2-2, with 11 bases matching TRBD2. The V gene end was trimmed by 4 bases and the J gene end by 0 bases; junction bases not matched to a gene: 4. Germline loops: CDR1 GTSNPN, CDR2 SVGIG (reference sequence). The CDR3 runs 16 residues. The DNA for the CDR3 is TGTGCCTGGACTATGGGACTAGCGGCGAACACCGGGGAGCTGTTTTTT. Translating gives CAWTMGLAANTGELFF.

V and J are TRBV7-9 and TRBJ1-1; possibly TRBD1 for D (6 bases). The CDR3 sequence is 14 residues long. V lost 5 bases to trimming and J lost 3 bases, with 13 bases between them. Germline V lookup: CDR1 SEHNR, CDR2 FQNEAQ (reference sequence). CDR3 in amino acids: CASSLNQGYTEAFF. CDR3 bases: TGTGCCAGCAGCCTAAACCAGGGGTACACTGAAGCTTTCTTT.

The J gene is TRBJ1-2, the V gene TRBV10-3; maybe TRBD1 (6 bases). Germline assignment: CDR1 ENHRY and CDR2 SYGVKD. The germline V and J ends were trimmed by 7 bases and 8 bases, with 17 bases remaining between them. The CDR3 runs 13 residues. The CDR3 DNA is TGTGCCATCACCCCCGGACAGTCCCTAGGCTACACCTTC. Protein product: CAITPGQSLGYTF.

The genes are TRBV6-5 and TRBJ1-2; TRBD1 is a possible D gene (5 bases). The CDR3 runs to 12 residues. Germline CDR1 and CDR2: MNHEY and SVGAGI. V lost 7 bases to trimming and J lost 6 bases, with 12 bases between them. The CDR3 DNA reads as TGTGCCAGCACCCAAGCACAGGATGGCTACACCTTC. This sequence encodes CASTQAQDGYTF.

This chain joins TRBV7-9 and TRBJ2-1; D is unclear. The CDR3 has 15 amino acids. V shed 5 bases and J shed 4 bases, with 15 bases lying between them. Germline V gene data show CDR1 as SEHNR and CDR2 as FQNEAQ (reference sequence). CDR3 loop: CASSLISLKYNEQFF. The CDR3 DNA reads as TGTGCCAGCAGCCTCATTAGCCTAAAATACAATGAGCAGTTCTTC.

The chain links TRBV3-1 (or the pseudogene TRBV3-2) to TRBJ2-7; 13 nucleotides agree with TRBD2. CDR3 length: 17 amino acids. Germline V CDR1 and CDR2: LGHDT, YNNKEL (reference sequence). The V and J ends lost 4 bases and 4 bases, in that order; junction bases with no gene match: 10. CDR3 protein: CASSPRTSGRRKYEQYV. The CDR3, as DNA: TGTGCCAGCAGCCCTCGGACTAGCGGGAGACGTAAGTACGAGCAGTACGTC.